The clone carrying this TCR beta chain was seen many times. Antigen specificity is unknown. These data belong to a study of Graves' ophthalmopathy and Graves' hyperthyroidism. It was on clinical symptoms, serum thyroxine, TRAb, thyroid ultrasound and orbital computed tomography that diagnosis relied. RNA transcripts yielded amplified TCR beta CDR3 regions. HTBI-primed RT-PCR formed the first round, and a multiplex PCR formed the second. TCRdb ran MiXCR on the multiplex PCR reads and lists one entry per CDR3 protein. The sample contains hundreds of thousands of distinct CDR3 sequences, around a fifth of which appear only once. Germline lookup yields CDR1 SEHNR and CDR2 FQNEAQ (reference sequence). Trimming removed 2 bases at V and 4 bases at J, with 8 bases between. The CDR3 consists of 13 residues. Study findings and constraints: Most thyroid clonotypes with frequency above 0.001 were detected in blood too.

Sequencing input: peripheral blood. J is TRBJ2-5 and V is TRBV7-9; the D gene could be TRBD1 or TRBD2 (5 bases each). The sequence came from a woman aged 45-65 years with Graves' ophthalmopathy. The CDR3 sequence: CASSLLGTETQYF. In DNA form, the CDR3 reads TGTGCCAGCAGCTTATTGGGGACAGAGACCCAGTACTTC.